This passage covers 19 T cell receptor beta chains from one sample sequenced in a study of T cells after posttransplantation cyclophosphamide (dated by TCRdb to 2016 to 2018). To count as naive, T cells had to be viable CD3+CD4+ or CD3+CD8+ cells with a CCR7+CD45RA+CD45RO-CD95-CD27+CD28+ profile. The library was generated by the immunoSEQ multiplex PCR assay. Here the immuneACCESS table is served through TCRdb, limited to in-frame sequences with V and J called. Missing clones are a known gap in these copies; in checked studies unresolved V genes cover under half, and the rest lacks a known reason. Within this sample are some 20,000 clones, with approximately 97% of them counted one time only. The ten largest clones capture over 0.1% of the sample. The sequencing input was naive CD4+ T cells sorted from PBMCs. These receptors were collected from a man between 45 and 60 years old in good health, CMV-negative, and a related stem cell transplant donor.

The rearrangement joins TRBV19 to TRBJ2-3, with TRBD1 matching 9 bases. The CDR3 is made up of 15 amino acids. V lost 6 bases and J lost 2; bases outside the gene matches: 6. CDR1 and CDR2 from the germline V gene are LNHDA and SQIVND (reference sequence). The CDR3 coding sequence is TGTGCCAGTAGCCGGGACAGGGACCCCACAGATACGCAGTATTTT. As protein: CASSRDRDPTDTQYF.

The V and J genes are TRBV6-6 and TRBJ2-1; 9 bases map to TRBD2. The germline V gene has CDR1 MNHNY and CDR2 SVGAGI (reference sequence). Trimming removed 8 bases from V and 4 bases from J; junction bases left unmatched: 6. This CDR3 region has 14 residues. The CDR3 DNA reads TGTGCCAGCTTCGGCGGGAGGGGATACAATGAGCAGTTCTTC. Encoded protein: CASFGGRGYNEQFF.

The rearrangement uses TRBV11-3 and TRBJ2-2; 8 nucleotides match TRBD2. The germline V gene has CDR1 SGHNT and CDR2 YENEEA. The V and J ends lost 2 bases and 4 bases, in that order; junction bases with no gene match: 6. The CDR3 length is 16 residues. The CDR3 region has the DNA TGTGCCAGCAGCTTACGGGGGGGGACGGGCACCGGGGAGCTGTTTTTT. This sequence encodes CASSLRGGTGTGELFF.

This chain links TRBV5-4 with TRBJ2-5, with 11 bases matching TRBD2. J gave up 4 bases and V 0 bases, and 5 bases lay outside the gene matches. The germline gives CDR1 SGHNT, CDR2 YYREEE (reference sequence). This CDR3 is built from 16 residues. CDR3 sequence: CASSLALAGARETQYF. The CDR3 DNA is TGTGCCAGCAGCTTGGCACTAGCGGGGGCCAGAGAGACCCAGTACTTC. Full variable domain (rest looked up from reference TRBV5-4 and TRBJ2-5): ETGVTQSPTHLIKTRGQQVTLRCSSQSGHNTVSWYQQALGQGPQFIFQYYREEENGRGNFPPRFSGLQFPNYSSELNVNALELDDSALYLCASSLALAGARETQYFGPGTRLLVL.

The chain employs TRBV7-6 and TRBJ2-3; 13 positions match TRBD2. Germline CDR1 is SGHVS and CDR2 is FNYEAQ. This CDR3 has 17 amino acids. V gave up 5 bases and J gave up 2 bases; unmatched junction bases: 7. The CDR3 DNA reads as TGTGCCAGCAGCGTCCGACTAGCGGGGGGAATCACAGATACGCAGTATTTT. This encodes CASSVRLAGGITDTQYF.

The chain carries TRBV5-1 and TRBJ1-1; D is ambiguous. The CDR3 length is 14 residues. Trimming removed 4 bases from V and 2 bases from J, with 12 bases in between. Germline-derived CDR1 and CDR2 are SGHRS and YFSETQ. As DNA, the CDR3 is TGCGCCAGCAGCCAAGGCCCTAGCAACACTGAAGCTTTCTTT. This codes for CASSQGPSNTEAFF.

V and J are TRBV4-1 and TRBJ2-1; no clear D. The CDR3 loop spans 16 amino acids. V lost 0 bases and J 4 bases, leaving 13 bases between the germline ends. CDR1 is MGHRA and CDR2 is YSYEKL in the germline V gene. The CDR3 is CASSQDLASGYNEQFF. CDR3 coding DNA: TGCGCCAGCAGCCAAGATTTGGCTAGTGGGTACAATGAGCAGTTCTTC.

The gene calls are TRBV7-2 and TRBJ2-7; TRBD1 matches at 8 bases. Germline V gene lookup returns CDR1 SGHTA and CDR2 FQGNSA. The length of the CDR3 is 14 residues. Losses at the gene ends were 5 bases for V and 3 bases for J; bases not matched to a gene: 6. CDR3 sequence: CASSPGQGFYEQYF. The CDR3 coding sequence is TGTGCCAGCAGCCCAGGACAGGGATTCTACGAGCAGTACTTC.

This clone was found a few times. In nucleotides, the CDR3 is TGTGCCAGTAAGGGGAGGGGCTTCGAAAAACTGTTTTTT. Protein sequence: CASKGRGFEKLFF. The rearrangement joins TRBV6-5 to TRBJ1-4, with D tentatively TRBD1 (5 bases). The CDR3 length is 13 residues. Trimming cost V 9 bases and J 8 bases, with 16 bases left between them. From germline, CDR1 is MNHEY and CDR2 SVGAGI.

CDR3 in amino acids: CASSQGAGPYNEQFF. DNA of the CDR3: TGTGCCAGCAGTCAGGGAGCGGGGCCCTACAATGAGCAGTTCTTC. This chain joins TRBV7-6 and TRBJ2-1, with 7 bases matching TRBD2. Germline V gene data show CDR1 as SGHVS and CDR2 as FNYEAQ. The CDR3 has 15 residues. Trimming removed 6 bases from V and 2 bases from J; junction bases left unmatched: 7.

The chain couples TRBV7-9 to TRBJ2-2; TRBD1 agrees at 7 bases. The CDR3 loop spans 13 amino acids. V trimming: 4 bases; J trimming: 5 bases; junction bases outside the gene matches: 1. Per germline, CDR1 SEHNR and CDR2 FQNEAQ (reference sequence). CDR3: CASSSTGTGELFF. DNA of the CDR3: TGTGCCAGCAGCTCGACAGGGACCGGGGAGCTGTTTTTT.

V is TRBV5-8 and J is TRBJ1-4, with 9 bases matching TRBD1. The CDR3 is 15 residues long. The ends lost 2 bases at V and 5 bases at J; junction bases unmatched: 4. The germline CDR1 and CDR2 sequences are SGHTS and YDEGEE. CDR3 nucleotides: TGTGCCAGCAGCTTTTGGACAGGGGAGAATGAAAAACTGTTTTTT. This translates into CASSFWTGENEKLFF.

CDR3 residues: CASSTGENTEAFF. CDR3 bases: TGTGCCAGCTCTACGGGGGAGAACACTGAAGCTTTCTTT. V usage is TRBV18 and J usage is TRBJ1-1; possible D gene TRBD1, 5 bases. Trimming took 6 bases from V and 1 from J, leaving 9 bases between them. From germline, CDR1 is KGHSH and CDR2 LQKENI. The CDR3 totals 13 residues.

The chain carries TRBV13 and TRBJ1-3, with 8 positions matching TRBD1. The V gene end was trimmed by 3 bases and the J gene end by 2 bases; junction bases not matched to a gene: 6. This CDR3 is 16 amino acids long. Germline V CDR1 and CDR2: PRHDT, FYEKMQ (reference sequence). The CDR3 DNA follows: TGTGCCAGCAGCTTCGAGGACAGGGCGGCTGGAAACACCATATATTTT. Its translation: CASSFEDRAAGNTIYF.

The CDR3, as DNA: TGTGCCAGCAGTGAACAGACGGGTGATGAGCAGTTCTTC. Translating gives CASSEQTGDEQFF. The V and J genes are TRBV6-1 and TRBJ2-1; no reliable D call. Deletions cut 2 bases from V and 8 bases from J, with 10 bases between. The germline gives CDR1 MNHNS, CDR2 SASEGT. The CDR3 consists of 13 residues.

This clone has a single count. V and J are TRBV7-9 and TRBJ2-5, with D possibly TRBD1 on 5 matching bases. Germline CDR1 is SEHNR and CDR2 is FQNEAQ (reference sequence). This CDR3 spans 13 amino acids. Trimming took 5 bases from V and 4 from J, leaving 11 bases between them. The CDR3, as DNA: TGTGCCAGCAGCCCCAGACAGAGAGAGACCCAGTACTTC. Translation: CASSPRQRETQYF.

DNA for the CDR3: TGTGCCAGCAGCAAAGACAGGGGGAACCAAGCCAATCAGCCCCAGCATTTT. It encodes CASSKDRGNQANQPQHF. The chain has TRBV11-1 and TRBJ1-5; 9 positions match TRBD1. With V trimmed by 5 bases and J by 3 bases, 11 bases remained unmatched. The CDR3 spans 17 residues. The germline gives CDR1 SGHAT, CDR2 FQDESV (reference sequence).

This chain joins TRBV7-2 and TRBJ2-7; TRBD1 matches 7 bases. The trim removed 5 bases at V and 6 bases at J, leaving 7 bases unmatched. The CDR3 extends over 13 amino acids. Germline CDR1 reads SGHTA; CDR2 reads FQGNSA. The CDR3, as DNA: TGTGCCAGCAGCGGAGACAGGGTGGGCGAGCAGTACTTC. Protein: CASSGDRVGEQYF.

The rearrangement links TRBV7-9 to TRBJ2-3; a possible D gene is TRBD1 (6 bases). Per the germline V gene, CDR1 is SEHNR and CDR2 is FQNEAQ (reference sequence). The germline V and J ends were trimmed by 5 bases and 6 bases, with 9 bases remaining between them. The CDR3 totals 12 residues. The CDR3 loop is CASSPTGDTQYF. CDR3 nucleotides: TGTGCCAGCAGCCCTACAGGGGATACGCAGTATTTT.